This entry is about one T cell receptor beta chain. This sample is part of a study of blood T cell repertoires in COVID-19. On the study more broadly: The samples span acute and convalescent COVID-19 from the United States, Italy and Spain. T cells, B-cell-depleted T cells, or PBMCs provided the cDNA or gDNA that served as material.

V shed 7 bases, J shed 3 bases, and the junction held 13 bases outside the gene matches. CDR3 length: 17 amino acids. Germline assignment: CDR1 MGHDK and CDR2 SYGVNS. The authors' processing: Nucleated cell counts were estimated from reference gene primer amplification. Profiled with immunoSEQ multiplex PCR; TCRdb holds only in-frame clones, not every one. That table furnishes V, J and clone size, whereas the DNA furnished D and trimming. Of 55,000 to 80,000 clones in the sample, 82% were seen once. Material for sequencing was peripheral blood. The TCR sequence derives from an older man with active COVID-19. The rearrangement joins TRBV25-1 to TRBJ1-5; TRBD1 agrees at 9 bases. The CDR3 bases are TGTGCCAGCACTCTTGTTAAGGGACAGGGCTACAATCAGCCCCAGCATTTT. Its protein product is CASTLVKGQGYNQPQHF.